This T cell receptor (beta chain) is drawn from a study of blood T cell repertoires in COVID-19. Study overall: Sites in the United States, Italy and Spain provided acute and convalescent COVID-19 samples. T cells, B-cell-depleted T cells, or PBMCs supplied cDNA or gDNA.

Under the authors' procedure: It was from reference gene primer amplification that nucleated cell counts were estimated. Measured with immunoSEQ multiplex PCR; TCRdb has only the in-frame clones, and not every one. D and trimming were read from the DNA, whereas the V and J calls and clone size are those reported in that table. The table records about 64,000 clones, just over 85% of them present only once. Germline V gene data show CDR1 as SGDLS and CDR2 as YYNGEE. The CDR3 totals 17 residues. With 1 base removed from V and 7 bases from J, the gap between germline ends came to 20 bases. Input material: peripheral blood. The V and J genes are TRBV9 and TRBJ1-4; tentative D call: TRBD1 (5 bases). This sequence was found in a man aged 35-49 years with acute or convalescent COVID-19. Here the CDR3 reads CASSVRGTPQGGEKLFF. CDR3 coding DNA: TGTGCCAGCAGCGTAAGAGGGACTCCCCAAGGCGGTGAAAAACTGTTTTTT.